One and the same sample provided the 12 T cell receptor beta chains below, sequenced in a study of vaccination and CD4 T cells after COVID-19. Treatment: roughly 10-day PBMC culture with coronavirus spike peptide pools or control peptides (ViraFEST assay). Gathering of the CD4+ T cells, from the unexposed donor, took place before the COVID-19 pandemic (2011-2018). The Oncomine TCR Beta short-read assay was applied to DNA of cultured CD4+ T cells. TCRdb independently ran MiXCR on the PCR reads; one entry per CDR3 protein. The sample gives 7,000 to 9,000 distinct CDR3 sequences, 50% of which show up once; approximately 25% is in the top ten. Their specific antigens are unknown. Sequenced sample: CD4+ T cells from blood, cultured in vitro. The receptor set was obtained from a human donor in good health.

The J gene is TRBJ1-2, the V gene TRBV3-1; D is undetermined. In germline, CDR1 is LGHDT, CDR2 YNNKEL (reference sequence). CDR3 length: 13 amino acids. Trimming stripped 8 bases from V and 4 bases from J, with 14 bases between. The chain's CDR3 is CASLSQEGYGYTF. The CDR3 coding sequence is TGTGCCAGCCTCAGTCAGGAGGGCTATGGCTACACCTTC.

The chain joins TRBV28 to TRBJ1-5, with D uncertain. Germline V lookup: CDR1 MDHEN, CDR2 SYDVKM. This CDR3 has 16 amino acids. The V and J ends lost 6 bases and 0 bases respectively, with 15 bases between them. The CDR3 is CASSKLRVLSNQPQHF. For the CDR3, the DNA is TGTGCCAGCAGCAAGCTCCGGGTTCTTAGCAATCAGCCCCAGCATTTT.

The CDR3 DNA follows: TGTGCCAGCAGAGTCACGGGACAGGGGGTAAACACTGAAGCTTTCTTT. Its protein is CASRVTGQGVNTEAFF. The rearrangement joins TRBV6-2 or TRBV6-3 to TRBJ1-1; TRBD1 matches at 11 bases. With 6 bases clipped from V and 2 bases from J, the junction kept 8 bases outside the gene matches. Germline V CDR1 and CDR2: MNHEY, SVGEGT. The CDR3 is 16 residues long.

This chain joins TRBV6-1 and TRBJ1-1; D might be TRBD1 (6 bases). CDR3 length equals 16 residues. Germline CDR1 is MNHNS and CDR2 is SASEGT. Between the trimmed V and J ends, which lost 5 bases and 0 bases, there was a span of 16 bases. CDR3 amino acids: CASSRVPGAVNTEAFF. In DNA form, the CDR3 reads TGTGCCAGCAGTCGTGTCCCAGGGGCGGTGAACACTGAAGCTTTCTTT.

The CDR3 here is CAWRAPDRDDYGYTF. CDR3 DNA: TGTGCCTGGAGGGCCCCCGACAGGGACGACTATGGCTACACCTTC. This chain joins TRBV30 and TRBJ1-2; 7 bases line up with TRBD1. The CDR3 is 15 amino acids. V lost 3 bases to trimming and J lost 3 bases; unmatched junction nucleotides: 10. Germline V gene sequence: CDR1 GTSNPN, CDR2 SVGIG (reference sequence).

This clonotype has only a few counts. The V call is TRBV11-2, the J call TRBJ2-5; 14 bases line up with TRBD2. This CDR3 region has 16 residues. Germline V gives CDR1 SGHAT, CDR2 FQNNGV. Trimming removed 5 bases from V and 7 bases from J; junction bases left unmatched: 9. The CDR3 protein is CASSGVGTSGGLTQYF. The CDR3 region has the DNA TGTGCCAGCAGCGGGGTCGGGACTAGCGGGGGACTGACCCAGTACTTC. Variable domain in full (rest from reference TRBV11-2 and TRBJ2-5): EAGVAQSPRYKIIEKRQSVAFWCNPISGHATLYWYQQILGQGPKLLIQFQNNGVVDDSQLPKDRFSAERLKGVDSTLKIQPAKLEDSAVYLCASSGVGTSGGLTQYFGPGTRLLVL.

This clonotype was detected a few times. The rearrangement joins TRBV24-1 to TRBJ2-5; possibly TRBD2 for D (6 bases). The CDR3 contains 15 residues. CDR1 KGHDR and CDR2 SFDVKD come from the germline V gene. The V end lost 3 bases, the J end lost 2 bases, and 12 bases lay between the germline ends. The CDR3 reads CATSDAGLGQETQYF. The CDR3 bases are TGTGCCACCAGTGATGCGGGGCTGGGGCAAGAGACCCAGTACTTC.

By share, this clonotype ranks as medium-sized. The chain's CDR3 is CASLLGRGGRETQYF. CDR3 sequence (DNA): TGTGCCAGCTTATTGGGGCGGGGGGGGCGTGAGACCCAGTACTTC. The gene calls are TRBV2 and TRBJ2-5; 9 positions match TRBD2. With V trimmed by 8 bases and J by 5 bases, 12 bases remained unmatched. The CDR3 has 15 amino acids. Germline V gene sequence: CDR1 SNHLY, CDR2 FYNNEI.

The V call is TRBV7-9, the J call TRBJ2-4, with D tentatively TRBD1 or TRBD2 (5 bases each). CDR3 length equals 12 residues. In germline, CDR1 is SEHNR, CDR2 FQNEAQ (reference sequence). Trimming stripped 10 bases from V and 8 bases from J, with 15 bases between. DNA of the CDR3: TGTGCCATCCCCGGGCTGGGGGACATTCAGTACTTC. Translation: CAIPGLGDIQYF. The whole variable domain, filled in from reference TRBV7-9 and TRBJ2-4, reads DTGVSQNPRHKITKRGQNVTFRCDPISEHNRLYWYRQTLGQGPEFLTYFQNEAQLEKSRLLSDRFSAERPKGSFSTLEIQRTEQGDSAMYLCAIPGLGDIQYFGAGTRLSVL.

The chain recombines TRBV23-1 with TRBJ1-5; perhaps TRBD1 as D (5 bases). TRBV23-1 is placed among ORFs of uncertain function. V dropped 4 bases and J dropped 3 bases, with 13 bases sitting between them. The CDR3 contains 15 residues. CDR3 region: CASSRRGHHNQPQHF. In DNA form, the CDR3 reads TGCGCCAGCAGTCGGCGAGGACACCACAATCAGCCCCAGCATTTT.

This chain connects TRBV6-5 to TRBJ2-7, with 11 nucleotides matching TRBD1. With V trimmed by 0 bases and J by 3 bases, 4 bases remained unmatched. This CDR3 contains 16 residues. Germline assignment: CDR1 MNHEY and CDR2 SVGAGI. CDR3 nucleotide sequence: TGTGCCAGCAGTTACTCGGGGACAGGGGGGAGCTACGAGCAGTACTTC. Protein sequence: CASSYSGTGGSYEQYF.

This chain joins TRBV2 and TRBJ1-2, with 12 bases that match TRBD1. Germline V gene lookup returns CDR1 SNHLY and CDR2 FYNNEI. V trimming: 0 bases; J trimming: 8 bases; junction bases outside the gene matches: 10. The CDR3 length is 17 residues. The DNA for the CDR3 is TGTGCCAGCAGTGAAGCGGGGCCGGGACAGGGGGCCGTAGGCTACACCTTC. Translation gives CASSEAGPGQGAVGYTF.